This is a list of T cell receptor beta chains from one sample in a study of blood T cell repertoires in COVID-19. Method: immunoSEQ multiplex PCR; TCRdb's copy keeps in-frame clones and lacks some. This sample has approximately 150,000 clones, with roughly nine tenths found just once. The material sequenced was peripheral blood. The receptors here all came from a human donor in a cohort sampled during active COVID-19. CDR3s include the opening cysteine and the closing phenylalanine or tryptophan. Each record gives: clone size, J gene, D gene, V gene, CDR3 protein. The D gene is left open where the match is weak. Expanded clones get a size class; other rows say once, few or many, or leave the size out.

clone size: many
J gene: TRBJ1-5
D gene: .
V gene: TRBV2
CDR3 protein: CASRRDNNQPQHF

clone size: .
J gene: TRBJ2-3
D gene: .
V gene: TRBV5-1
CDR3 protein: CASSLEFTGSPRSTDTQYF

clone size: .
J gene: TRBJ1-1
D gene: .
V gene: TRBV6-2/TRBV6-3
CDR3 protein: CASSYNQADTEAFF

clone size: .
J gene: TRBJ1-1
D gene: .
V gene: TRBV7-9
CDR3 protein: CASSRTGNTEAFF

clone size: .
J gene: TRBJ2-5
D gene: TRBD2
V gene: TRBV5-1
CDR3 protein: CASSLERGPETQYF

clone size: .
J gene: TRBJ2-3
D gene: TRBD2
V gene: TRBV3-1/TRBV3-2
CDR3 protein: CASSQGSGGGDTQYF

clone size: .
J gene: TRBJ1-4
D gene: TRBD1
V gene: TRBV30
CDR3 protein: CAWSQGTANEKLFF

clone size: .
J gene: TRBJ2-1
D gene: .
V gene: TRBV4-2
CDR3 protein: CASSQDPGQSGYNEQFF

clone size: .
J gene: TRBJ2-5
D gene: .
V gene: TRBV6-5
CDR3 protein: CASRQPGLHQETQYF

clone size: .
J gene: TRBJ2-3
D gene: TRBD2
V gene: TRBV6-1
CDR3 protein: CASSDGRETDTQYF

clone size: .
J gene: TRBJ2-1
D gene: TRBD2
V gene: TRBV9
CDR3 protein: CASSASGDSYNEQFF

clone size: .
J gene: TRBJ2-1
D gene: TRBD1
V gene: TRBV9
CDR3 protein: CASSAVGQGPNEQFF

clone size: .
J gene: TRBJ2-3
D gene: TRBD2
V gene: TRBV9
CDR3 protein: CASSAIAGGRADTQYF

clone size: .
J gene: TRBJ2-3
D gene: TRBD2
V gene: TRBV7-8
CDR3 protein: CASSQGLAGYTDTQYF

clone size: many
J gene: TRBJ1-6
D gene: TRBD1
V gene: TRBV11-2
CDR3 protein: CASSLQGAGSPLHF

clone size: .
J gene: TRBJ2-5
D gene: TRBD2
V gene: TRBV4-3
CDR3 protein: CASSQGSGSGGGWETQYF

clone size: .
J gene: TRBJ2-7
D gene: .
V gene: TRBV6-2/TRBV6-3
CDR3 protein: CASSYSISGLAAYEQYF